These 12 T cell receptor beta chains were sequenced from one sample in a study of T cells after yellow fever vaccination. Each CDR3 protein is one row after TCRdb ran MiXCR on the 5' RACE reads. This sample carries a few hundred thousand distinct CDR3 sequences, under 20% of them seen once, and the ten largest clones take about 18%. This material consisted of PBMCs, taken before the yellow fever booster vaccination. These receptor sequences come from a man aged 18 to 29 who received the YFV17D yellow fever vaccine.

The rearrangement joins TRBV9 to TRBJ2-3; 11 bases align to TRBD1. The CDR3 extends over 17 amino acids. With V trimmed by 1 base and J by 4 bases, 8 bases remained unmatched. Germline assignment: CDR1 SGDLS and CDR2 YYNGEE. CDR3 residues: CASSVFPGQGVPDTQYF. The CDR3 bases are TGTGCCAGCAGCGTATTCCCGGGACAGGGGGTCCCAGATACGCAGTATTTT. The full variable domain, rest sourced from reference TRBV9 and TRBJ2-3, is DSGVTQTPKHLITATGQRVTLRCSPRSGDLSVYWYQQSLDQGLQFLIQYYNGEERAKGNILERFSAQQFPDLHSELNLSSLELGDSALYFCASSVFPGQGVPDTQYFGPGTRLTVL.

The genes are TRBV20-1 and TRBJ2-1; maybe TRBD1 (5 bases). CDR3 length: 15 residues. V lost 0 bases, J lost 8 bases, and 17 bases lay in between. Germline V gives CDR1 DFQATT, CDR2 SNEGSKA (reference sequence). CDR3 sequence (DNA): TGCAGTGCTAGAGACCCTAGGACAAGTATCGATGAGCAGTTCTTC. This translates into CSARDPRTSIDEQFF.

This clonotype was seen a handful of times. The V call is TRBV7-2, the J call TRBJ1-4, with D perhaps TRBD1 (5 bases). This CDR3 region has 13 residues. Trimming shortened V by 4 bases and J by 8 bases, and 11 bases separated the two germline ends. Germline assignment: CDR1 SGHTA and CDR2 FQGNSA. As DNA, the CDR3 is TGTGCCAGCAGCTGGGACGGTTGGGAAAAACTGTTTTTT. It codes for CASSWDGWEKLFF.

This clonotype was seen ten or more times. CDR3 region: CASSLDGAYEQYF. CDR3 coding DNA: TGCGCCAGCAGCTTGGACGGGGCCTACGAGCAGTACTTC. The rearrangement links TRBV5-1 to TRBJ2-7; a weak D match, TRBD2 (5 bases). The CDR3 covers 13 residues. Trimming cost V 0 bases and J 2 bases, with 6 bases left between them. Germline assignment: CDR1 SGHRS and CDR2 YFSETQ.

This clonotype was seen more than once but under ten times. The chain joins TRBV5-1 to TRBJ2-7; TRBD2 might be the D (7 bases). The CDR3 sequence is 13 residues long. Trimming removed 0 bases at V and 8 bases at J, with 12 bases between. Germline lookup yields CDR1 SGHRS and CDR2 YFSETQ. The CDR3 here is CASSLAVGGQQYV. CDR3 bases: TGCGCCAGCAGCTTGGCCGTGGGGGGGCAGCAGTACGTC.

This clonotype has just a few counts. The rearrangement uses TRBV5-5 and TRBJ2-3; 9 bases align to TRBD1. The ends lost 4 bases at V and 0 bases at J; junction bases unmatched: 3. The CDR3 loop spans 15 amino acids. Germline V gene sequence: CDR1 SGHKS, CDR2 YYEKEE (reference sequence). CDR3 region: CASSIGQGSTDTQYF. The CDR3 DNA reads TGTGCCAGCAGCATCGGACAGGGGAGCACAGATACGCAGTATTTT. Variable domain in full (rest from reference TRBV5-5 and TRBJ2-3): DAGVTQSPTHLIKTRGQQVTLRCSPISGHKSVSWYQQVLGQGPQFIFQYYEKEERGRGNFPDRFSARQFPNYSSELNVNALLLGDSALYLCASSIGQGSTDTQYFGPGTRLTVL.

Ten or more counts support this clonotype. The chain uses TRBV20-1 and TRBJ2-7; tentatively, D is TRBD1 (5 bases). This CDR3 comprises 14 residues. Germline CDR1 and CDR2: DFQATT and SNEGSKA (reference sequence). V gave up 0 bases and J gave up 5 bases, with 14 bases separating them. The CDR3 DNA reads TGCAGTGCTAGAGATGGTAAGGGGTACGACGAGCAGTACTTC. It translates to CSARDGKGYDEQYF.

The V call is TRBV5-4, the J call TRBJ2-1; weak D call: TRBD2 (6 bases). CDR3 length equals 15 residues. Trimming left V 6 bases short and J 8 bases short, with 21 bases between. Germline V gene lookup returns CDR1 SGHNT and CDR2 YYREEE (reference sequence). CDR3 bases: TGTGCCAGCACCCGGGTTGGGGACTTGGTCGATGAGCAGTTCTTC. Protein: CASTRVGDLVDEQFF. Full variable domain (remainder filled in from reference TRBV5-4 and TRBJ2-1): ETGVTQSPTHLIKTRGQQVTLRCSSQSGHNTVSWYQQALGQGPQFIFQYYREEENGRGNFPPRFSGLQFPNYSSELNVNALELDDSALYLCASTRVGDLVDEQFFGPGTRLTVL.

This clonotype was observed a few times. The CDR3 sequence is CASNLAGVNLAKNIQYF. Written as DNA, the CDR3 is TGTGCCAGCAACCTCGCGGGGGTCAACCTAGCCAAAAACATTCAGTACTTC. The rearrangement links TRBV28 to TRBJ2-4; TRBD2 matches at 7 bases. Germline loops: CDR1 MDHEN, CDR2 SYDVKM. The CDR3 runs to 17 residues. V shed 7 bases and J 0 bases; nucleotides not matched to a gene: 12.

This clonotype was detected only a few times. The rearrangement uses TRBV21-1 and TRBJ2-7. TRBV21-1 is given as a pseudogene. The CDR3 covers 14 residues. The chain's CDR3 is CASTPDWTWVEQYF. As DNA, the CDR3 is TGTGCCAGCACCCCAGACTGGACCTGGGTCGAGCAGTACTTC.

The chain joins TRBV19 to TRBJ2-2; D tentatively fits TRBD1 or TRBD2 (5 bases each). Germline-derived CDR1 and CDR2 are LNHDA and SQIVND (reference sequence). With 6 bases removed from V and 0 bases from J, the gap between germline ends came to 11 bases. This CDR3 has 15 residues. Here the CDR3 reads CASRPRDANTGELFF. CDR3 nucleotide sequence: TGTGCCAGTAGACCTAGGGACGCGAACACCGGGGAGCTGTTTTTT.

V and J are TRBV10-3 and TRBJ1-6; possible D gene TRBD1, 6 bases. With 4 bases removed from V and 1 base from J, the gap between germline ends came to 23 bases. Germline CDR1 is ENHRY and CDR2 is SYGVKD. The CDR3 has 20 residues. CDR3 coding DNA: TGTGCCATCAGTGTACGGGACGGGGGCGAAGGAAGTTCCTATAATTCACCCCTCCACTTT. This sequence encodes CAISVRDGGEGSSYNSPLHF.